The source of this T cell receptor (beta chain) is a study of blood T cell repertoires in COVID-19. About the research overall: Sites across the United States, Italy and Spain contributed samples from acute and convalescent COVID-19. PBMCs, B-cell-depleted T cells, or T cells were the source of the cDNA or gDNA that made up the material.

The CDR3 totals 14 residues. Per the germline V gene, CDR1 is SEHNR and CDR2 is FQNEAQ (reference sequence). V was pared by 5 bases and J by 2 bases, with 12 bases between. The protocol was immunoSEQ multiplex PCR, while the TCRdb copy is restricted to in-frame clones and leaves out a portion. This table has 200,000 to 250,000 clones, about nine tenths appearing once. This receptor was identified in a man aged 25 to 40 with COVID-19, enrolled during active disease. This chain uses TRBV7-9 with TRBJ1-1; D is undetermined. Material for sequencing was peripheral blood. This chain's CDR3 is CASSTWARNTEAFF. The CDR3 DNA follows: TGTGCCAGCAGCACCTGGGCCCGAAACACTGAAGCTTTCTTT. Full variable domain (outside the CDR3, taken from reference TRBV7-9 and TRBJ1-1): DTGVSQNPRHKITKRGQNVTFRCDPISEHNRLYWYRQTLGQGPEFLTYFQNEAQLEKSRLLSDRFSAERPKGSFSTLEIQRTEQGDSAMYLCASSTWARNTEAFFGQGTRLTVV.